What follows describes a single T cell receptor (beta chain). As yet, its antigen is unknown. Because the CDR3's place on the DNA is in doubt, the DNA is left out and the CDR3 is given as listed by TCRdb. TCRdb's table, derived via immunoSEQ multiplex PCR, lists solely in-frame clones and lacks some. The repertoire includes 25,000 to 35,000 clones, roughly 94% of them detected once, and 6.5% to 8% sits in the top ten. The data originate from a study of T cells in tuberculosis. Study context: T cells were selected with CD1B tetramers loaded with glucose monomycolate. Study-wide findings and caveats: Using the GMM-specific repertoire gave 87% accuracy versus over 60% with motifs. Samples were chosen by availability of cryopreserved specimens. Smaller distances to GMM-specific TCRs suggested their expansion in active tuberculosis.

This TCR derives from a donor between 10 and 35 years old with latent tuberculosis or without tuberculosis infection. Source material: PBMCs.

CDR3 in amino acids: CASSFGQGTVFF. V and J are TRBV5-1 and TRBJ1-1; the table's D call, TRBD1, has no DNA check behind it. The CDR3 is 12 amino acids in total, end residues counted. Germline loops: CDR1 SGHRS, CDR2 YFSETQ.